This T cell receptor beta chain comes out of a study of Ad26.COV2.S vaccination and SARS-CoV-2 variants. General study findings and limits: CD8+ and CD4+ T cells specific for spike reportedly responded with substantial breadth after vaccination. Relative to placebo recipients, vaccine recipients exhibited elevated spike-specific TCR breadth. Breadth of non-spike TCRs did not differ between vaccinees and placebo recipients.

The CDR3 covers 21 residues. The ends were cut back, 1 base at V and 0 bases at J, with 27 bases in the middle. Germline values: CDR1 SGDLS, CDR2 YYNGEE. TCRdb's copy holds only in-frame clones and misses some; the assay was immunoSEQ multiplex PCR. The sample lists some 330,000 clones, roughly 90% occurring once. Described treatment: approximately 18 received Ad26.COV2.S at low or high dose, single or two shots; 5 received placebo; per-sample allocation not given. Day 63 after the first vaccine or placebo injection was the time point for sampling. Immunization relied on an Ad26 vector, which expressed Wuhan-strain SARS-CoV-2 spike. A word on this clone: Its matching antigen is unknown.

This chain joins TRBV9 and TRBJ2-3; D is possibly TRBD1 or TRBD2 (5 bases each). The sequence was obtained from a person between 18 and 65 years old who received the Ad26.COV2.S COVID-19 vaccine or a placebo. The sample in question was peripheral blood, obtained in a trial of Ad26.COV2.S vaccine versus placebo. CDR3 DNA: TGTGCCAGCAGCGTATTCCCCCAGTACTCTACGGTCGGGGCTAGCACAGATACGCAGTATTTT. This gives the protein CASSVFPQYSTVGASTDTQYF.